The clone carrying this TCR beta chain has just a few counts. The data derive from a study of blood T cell repertoires in COVID-19. Study-wide context: The origin of the acute and convalescent COVID-19 samples was the United States, Italy and Spain.

As processed by the authors: Amplification of reference gene primers was used by the study to estimate nucleated cell counts. Libraries were prepared by immunoSEQ multiplex PCR; TCRdb keeps only in-frame clonotypes and omits some of them. V and J calls and clone size are copied from that table; D and trimming were computed from the DNA. The sample lists 110,000 or so clones, about 80% occurring once. The V segment lost 2 bases and the J segment 4 bases; nucleotides outside the gene matches: 4. CDR1 is MNHEY and CDR2 is SVGAGI in the germline V gene. The CDR3 totals 14 residues. The chain uses TRBV6-5 and TRBJ1-1; 7 bases are a match to TRBD1. The specimen sequenced was peripheral blood. The sequence was obtained from a woman aged 70-85 years with acute or convalescent COVID-19. The CDR3, as DNA: TGTGCCAGCAGTTACGGGGGACAGCTCACTGAAGCTTTCTTT. Encoded protein: CASSYGGQLTEAFF.